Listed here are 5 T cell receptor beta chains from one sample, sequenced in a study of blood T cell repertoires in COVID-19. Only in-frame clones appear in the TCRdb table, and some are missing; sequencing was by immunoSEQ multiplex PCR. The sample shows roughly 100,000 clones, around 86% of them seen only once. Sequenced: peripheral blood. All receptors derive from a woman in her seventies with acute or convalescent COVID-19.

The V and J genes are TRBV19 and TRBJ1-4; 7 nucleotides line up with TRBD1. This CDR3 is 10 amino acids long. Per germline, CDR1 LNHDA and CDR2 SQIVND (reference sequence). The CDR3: CRTGGEKLFF. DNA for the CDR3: TGTAGGACAGGCGGCGAAAAACTGTTTTTT.

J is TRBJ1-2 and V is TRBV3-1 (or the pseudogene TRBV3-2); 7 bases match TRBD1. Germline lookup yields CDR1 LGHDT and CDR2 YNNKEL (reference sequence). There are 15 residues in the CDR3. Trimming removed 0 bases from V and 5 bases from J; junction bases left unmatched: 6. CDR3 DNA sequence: TGTGCCAGCAGCCAAGATATGGCAGGGGGTTATGGCTACACCTTC. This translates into CASSQDMAGGYGYTF.

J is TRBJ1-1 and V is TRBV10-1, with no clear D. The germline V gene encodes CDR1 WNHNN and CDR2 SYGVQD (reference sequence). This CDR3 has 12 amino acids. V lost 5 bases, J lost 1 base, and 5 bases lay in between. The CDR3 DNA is TGCGCCAGCAGTCAGCGGAACACTGAAGCTTTCTTT. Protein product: CASSQRNTEAFF.

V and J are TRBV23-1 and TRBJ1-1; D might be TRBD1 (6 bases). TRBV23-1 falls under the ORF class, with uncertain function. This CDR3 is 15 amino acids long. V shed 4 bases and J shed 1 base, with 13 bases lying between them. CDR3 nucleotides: TGCGCCAGCAGTCCTATGGGGGCCGGGAACACTGAAGCTTTCTTT. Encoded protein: CASSPMGAGNTEAFF.

As DNA, the CDR3 is TGCGCCAGCAGCTTGTTGGGAGCGAACACCGGGGAGCTGTTTTTT. It is translated as CASSLLGANTGELFF. The V call is TRBV5-1, the J call TRBJ2-2; the D gene is possibly TRBD2 (5 bases). The ends were cut back, 1 base at V and 0 bases at J, with 7 bases in the middle. The germline CDR1 and CDR2 sequences are SGHRS and YFSETQ. This CDR3 comprises 15 residues.